This T cell receptor beta chain is from a study of blood T cell repertoires in COVID-19. About the research overall: COVID-19 samples, acute and convalescent, were from the United States, Italy and Spain. PBMCs, B-cell-depleted T cells, or T cells were the source of the cDNA or gDNA that made up the material.

Methods used by the authors: Amplification from reference gene primers served as the basis for estimated nucleated cell counts. Generated by immunoSEQ multiplex PCR, the TCRdb table keeps only in-frame clones and is missing some. D and trimming come from the DNA, and the V and J calls and clone size come from that table. The sample consists of some 460,000 clones, nearly 90% of them appearing once. Trimming removed 0 bases from V and 4 bases from J, with 21 bases in between. CDR3 length equals 18 residues. Germline values: CDR1 SGHVS, CDR2 FQNEAQ. Sequenced: PBMCs or T cells enriched from blood (not recorded which). The clonotype was recovered from a woman between 18 and 29 years old with acute COVID-19. The V and J genes are TRBV7-8 and TRBJ1-2; D remains unclear. The CDR3 sequence: CASSLALENYNFGYGYTF. The CDR3 DNA follows: TGTGCCAGCAGCTTAGCGCTAGAGAATTACAACTTCGGCTATGGCTACACCTTC.